The present T cell receptor beta chain was sequenced within a study of post-analysis software for immune sequencing data. The wider study: Recorded disease courses covered relapsing-remitting, secondary progressive and progressive-relapsing multiple sclerosis. Some patients had no subtype annotation.

TCR beta cDNA libraries included unique molecular identifiers. MiXCR, run by TCRdb on the PCR reads, gives a single entry per CDR3 protein. Seen here are hundreds of thousands of distinct CDR3 sequences, 25% to 30% observed once, and the top ten hold around 0.56%. Sequencing used blood. This receptor was identified in a girl between 10 and 17 years old with multiple sclerosis.

The CDR3 sequence is CASSWETANTGELFF. CDR3 in DNA: TGTGCCAGCAGTTGGGAGACAGCGAACACCGGGGAGCTGTTTTTT. V usage is TRBV6-2 or TRBV6-3 and J usage is TRBJ2-2; possibly TRBD1 or TRBD2 for D (5 bases each). Per germline, CDR1 MNHEY and CDR2 SVGEGT. This CDR3 region has 15 residues. Trimming removed 4 bases at V and 0 bases at J, with 9 bases between.